The 5 T cell receptor beta chains listed next were all sequenced from one sample in a study of Graves' ophthalmopathy and Graves' hyperthyroidism. RNA transcripts served as template for amplifying TCR beta CDR3 sequences. First-round RT-PCR relied on HTBI primers, and a second-round multiplex PCR came next. MiXCR was run by TCRdb on the multiplex PCR reads, yielding one entry per CDR3 protein. The sample lists 620,000 or so distinct CDR3 sequences, 22% occurring once. What was sequenced was peripheral blood. These receptor sequences come from a woman aged 18-35 years with stable Graves' hyperthyroidism. Some clones in this sample may be carry-over from other donors' samples.

This clonotype has a handful of counts. The chain combines TRBV12-3 or TRBV12-4 with TRBJ2-2; D may be TRBD1 (5 bases). The CDR3 is made up of 15 amino acids. Trimming stripped 4 bases from V and 7 bases from J, with 16 bases between. The CDR3 is CASSSLDQGDGELFF. The CDR3 bases are TGTGCCAGCAGTTCTCTAGATCAGGGCGACGGGGAGCTGTTTTTT.

The rearrangement joins TRBV7-8 to TRBJ2-5, with TRBD2 identical over 11 bases. The CDR3 is 16 residues long. V trimming: 4 bases; J trimming: 10 bases; junction bases outside the gene matches: 14. CDR1 and CDR2 (germline): SGHVS, FQNEAQ. In DNA, the CDR3 is TGTGCCAGCAGCTCGACCCGACTAGCGGGGAATTCGGACCAGTACTTC. As protein: CASSSTRLAGNSDQYF.

This clonotype was detected many times. This chain uses TRBV12-3 or TRBV12-4 with TRBJ2-5; 9 bases match TRBD1. V lost 5 bases to trimming and J lost 2 bases; unmatched junction nucleotides: 6. The CDR3 contains 15 residues. The CDR3 loop is CASSQQGALQETQYF. The CDR3 DNA reads TGTGCCAGCAGTCAACAGGGGGCCCTTCAAGAGACCCAGTACTTC.

The chain recombines TRBV20-1 with TRBJ1-2; D uncertain. Germline-derived CDR1 and CDR2 are DFQATT and SNEGSKA (reference sequence). This CDR3 is built from 13 residues. Deletions cut 3 bases from V and 2 bases from J, with 10 bases between. The CDR3 nucleotides are TGCAGTGCTAGGATTGCCCAAAACTATGGCTACACCTTC. Residues: CSARIAQNYGYTF.

The table lists this clonotype with many counts. The gene calls are TRBV5-1 and TRBJ2-7; no definite D call. Germline CDR1 and CDR2: SGHRS and YFSETQ. The CDR3 loop spans 13 amino acids. The V end was cut by 1 base, the J end by 2 bases, with 7 bases between. The chain's CDR3 is CASSLRHPYEQYF. Here the CDR3 DNA reads TGCGCCAGCAGCTTGCGGCACCCCTACGAGCAGTACTTC.